What follows describes a single TCR beta chain. At one end the junction does not follow the germline gene, possibly because of a read error. The sample belongs to a study of T-cell reconstitution after alpha-beta-depleted transplantation in children. This CDR3 contains 12 residues. Unique molecular identifiers were used to barcode this TCRbeta library. TCRdb itself ran the PCR reads through MiXCR, one entry per CDR3 protein. The sample holds approximately 250,000 distinct CDR3 sequences, 9% to 10% seen once. The chain employs TRBV12-3 or TRBV12-4 and TRBJ2-7; weak D call: TRBD2 (5 bases). This TCR was sampled from a human donor who donated a stem cell graft to a child with SCID. The sequences come from PBMCs from the stem cell graft donor, collected from the stem cell graft. The CDR3 DNA is TGTGCCAGAAGTTCACTAGGACTGCGAATTGACTTC. It yields the protein CARSSLGLRIDF.